These 22 T cell receptor beta chains were sequenced from one sample in a study of T cells after yellow fever vaccination (dated by TCRdb to 2018 to 2020). The library was produced with 5' RACE. Sequencing was carried out with an Illumina NovaSeq 6000. The public reads were run again by TCRdb, first through fastp at Q25 and then through MiXCR, and only productive beta chains were kept. Identical CDR3 proteins give one entry, which carries the most common genes and DNA. The sample table contains hundreds of thousands of distinct CDR3 sequences; only one count was recorded for around 3.6% of them. The ten largest clones capture less than 25% of the sample. According to the study, the label for this sample's treatment or condition signals: live attenuated yellow fever vaccine strain. This sample comprised PBMCs, obtained on the day of the yellow fever booster vaccination. The receptors were sampled from a man between 18 and 35 years old who received the YFV17D yellow fever vaccine.

This clonotype has at least ten counts. This chain joins TRBV7-6 and TRBJ1-1; D unresolved. Germline V CDR1 and CDR2: SGHVS, FNYEAQ. This CDR3 is built from 12 residues. With 7 bases removed from V and 4 bases from J, the gap between germline ends came to 10 bases. The CDR3 sequence: CASMGWSTEAFF. The DNA of the CDR3 is TGTGCCAGCATGGGGTGGTCCACTGAAGCTTTCTTT.

This clonotype was counted many times. V usage is TRBV5-1 and J usage is TRBJ1-5, with TRBD1 identical over 7 bases. The ends lost 4 bases at V and 3 bases at J; junction bases unmatched: 4. CDR3 length: 14 amino acids. Germline V gives CDR1 SGHRS, CDR2 YFSETQ. The CDR3 nucleotides are TGCGCCAGCAGCCCGGGACAGAACAATCAGCCCCAGCATTTT. Translated: CASSPGQNNQPQHF.

This clonotype was observed a handful of times. The chain links TRBV7-2 to TRBJ2-1, with TRBD1 matching over 10 bases. Germline V gene lookup returns CDR1 SGHTA and CDR2 FQGNSA. The V and J ends lost 5 bases and 15 bases, in that order; junction bases with no gene match: 10. This CDR3 has 13 residues. CDR3 in DNA: TGTGCCAGCAGCCCCCAGACAGGGGGCCGCCTGTTCTTC. This sequence encodes CASSPQTGGRLFF.

This clonotype showed up just a few times. The CDR3: CASSYRGRFFSPLHF. CDR3 bases: TGTGCCAGCAGCTACAGGGGGCGTTTTTTTTCACCCCTCCACTTT. The rearrangement joins TRBV12-3 or TRBV12-4 to TRBJ1-6; TRBD1 matches 9 bases. This CDR3 has 15 amino acids. Trimming took 6 bases from V and 9 from J; bases not matched to a gene: 9.

This clonotype was seen repeatedly, ten times or more. The V call is TRBV5-1, the J call TRBJ2-3, with 8 bases that match TRBD1. V lost 7 bases and J lost 2; bases outside the gene matches: 3. The CDR3 extends over 13 amino acids. Germline CDR1 and CDR2: SGHRS and YFSETQ. CDR3 DNA sequence: TGCGCCAGCTCCAGGGGGCCCACAGATACGCAGTATTTT. It is translated as CASSRGPTDTQYF.

This clonotype was counted at least ten times. V gene TRBV7-2 combines with J gene TRBJ2-7; D not resolved. V was clipped by 2 bases and J by 2 bases, with 7 bases between them. The CDR3 is 13 amino acids. Germline V lookup: CDR1 SGHTA, CDR2 FQGNSA. The CDR3 region has the DNA TGTGCCAGCAGCTTATTGTTTACCTACGAGCAGTACGTC. Translation gives CASSLLFTYEQYV.

This chain links TRBV29-1 with TRBJ1-1, with TRBD1 as a possible D gene (5 bases). CDR3 length: 12 residues. V was trimmed by 7 bases and J by 7 bases, leaving 16 bases between them. CDR1 and CDR2 from the germline V gene are SQVTM and ANQGSEA. The CDR3 is CSAGRERSEAFF. The CDR3 nucleotides read TGCAGCGCAGGGCGAGAGAGAAGTGAAGCTTTCTTT.

This clonotype has a handful of counts. This sequence joins TRBV4-3 and TRBJ1-4, with TRBD1 matching 7 bases. V shed 0 bases and J 14 bases; nucleotides not matched to a gene: 12. The CDR3 consists of 15 residues. The germline V gene encodes CDR1 LGHNA and CDR2 YSLEER. The CDR3 region has the DNA TGCGCCAGCAGCCAAGATGGGTCCAGACAGGGCTCGCTGTTTTTT. Amino acids: CASSQDGSRQGSLFF.

The chain has TRBV5-4 and TRBJ2-3; TRBD2 matches 8 bases. The CDR3 length is 16 residues. Losses at the gene ends were 2 bases for V and 3 bases for J; bases not matched to a gene: 8. CDR1 and CDR2 from the germline V gene are SGHNT and YYREEE (reference sequence). CDR3 coding DNA: TGTGCCAGCAGCTTCGACGGGGGGGCCGGGACAGATACGCAGTATTTT. It is translated as CASSFDGGAGTDTQYF. The variable domain in full, with the rest retrieved from reference TRBV5-4 and TRBJ2-3, is ETGVTQSPTHLIKTRGQQVTLRCSSQSGHNTVSWYQQALGQGPQFIFQYYREEENGRGNFPPRFSGLQFPNYSSELNVNALELDDSALYLCASSFDGGAGTDTQYFGPGTRLTVL.

This clonotype appeared a few times. The chain carries TRBV18 and TRBJ2-7, with 7 bases lining up with TRBD2. From germline, CDR1 is KGHSH and CDR2 LQKENI. J lost 0 bases, V lost 2 bases, and 4 bases had no gene match. The CDR3 contains 15 residues. CDR3 DNA: TGTGCCAGCTCACCAGTGGCGGGGGACTCCTACGAGCAGTACTTC. Protein: CASSPVAGDSYEQYF.

At least ten counts were recorded for this clonotype. The chain is built from TRBV5-5 and TRBJ2-7; D is undetermined. This CDR3 spans 14 amino acids. Germline CDR1 reads SGHKS; CDR2 reads YYEKEE (reference sequence). The ends were cut back, 3 bases at V and 4 bases at J, with 14 bases in the middle. The CDR3 nucleotides read TGTGCCAGCAGCTCCCCGGGTCTAAGTTACGAGCAGTACTTC. This gives the protein CASSSPGLSYEQYF.

This clonotype was seen ten or more times. The chain carries TRBV20-1 and TRBJ2-3; D may match TRBD1 or TRBD2 (6 bases each). Trimming left V 0 bases short and J 4 bases short, with 20 bases between. This CDR3 is 17 amino acids long. Germline V lookup: CDR1 DFQATT, CDR2 SNEGSKA (reference sequence). DNA of the CDR3: TGCAGTGCTAGAGATGATCCGGGGGCAGGGGTCGCAGATACGCAGTATTTT. Translation: CSARDDPGAGVADTQYF.

This clonotype came up many times. This chain joins TRBV7-9 and TRBJ1-1; no firm D call. Germline V gene lookup returns CDR1 SEHNR and CDR2 FQNEAQ (reference sequence). The CDR3 runs to 14 residues. Deletions cut 1 base from V and 3 bases from J, with 9 bases between. The chain's CDR3 is CASSLVLGDTEAFF. CDR3 in DNA: TGTGCCAGCAGCTTAGTGCTTGGGGACACTGAAGCTTTCTTT. The complete variable domain, with remaining parts taken from reference TRBV7-9 and TRBJ1-1, reads DTGVSQNPRHKITKRGQNVTFRCDPISEHNRLYWYRQTLGQGPEFLTYFQNEAQLEKSRLLSDRFSAERPKGSFSTLEIQRTEQGDSAMYLCASSLVLGDTEAFFGQGTRLTVV.

This clonotype was picked up many times. The chain employs TRBV12-3 or TRBV12-4 and TRBJ2-7; perhaps D is TRBD1 or TRBD2 (6 bases each). V was shortened by 4 bases and J by 5 bases, with 12 bases between the two germline ends. This CDR3 spans 13 amino acids. The CDR3 DNA follows: TGTGCCAGCAGTTCGCTGGGGGGCCACGAGCAGTACGTC. Translating gives CASSSLGGHEQYV.

This clonotype appeared many times. This chain joins TRBV7-8 and TRBJ2-3; 7 nucleotides align to TRBD2. Trimming removed 4 bases from V and 3 bases from J; junction bases left unmatched: 10. This CDR3 contains 16 residues. Per germline, CDR1 SGHVS and CDR2 FQNEAQ. CDR3 sequence: CASSSWGPGGTDTQYF. CDR3 in DNA: TGTGCCAGCAGCTCATGGGGTCCCGGGGGGACAGATACGCAGTATTTT.

Many counts were recorded for this clonotype. This chain links TRBV18 with TRBJ2-5, with D uncertain. Per the germline V gene, CDR1 is KGHSH and CDR2 is LQKENI. The CDR3 contains 14 residues. Trimming cost V 3 bases and J 2 bases, with 10 bases left between them. CDR3 region: CASSPQPGQETQYF. CDR3 DNA sequence: TGTGCCAGCTCACCTCAGCCCGGGCAAGAGACCCAGTACTTC.

This clonotype has at least ten counts. V and J are TRBV20-1 and TRBJ1-5, with 7 positions matching TRBD1. The germline CDR1 and CDR2 sequences are DFQATT and SNEGSKA (reference sequence). V was clipped by 6 bases and J by 4 bases; unmatched bases: 6. The length of the CDR3 is 13 residues. Here the CDR3 DNA reads TGCAGTGCGCACAGGGGCCAGAATCAGCCCCAGCATTTT. Protein sequence: CSAHRGQNQPQHF.

This chain links TRBV7-9 with TRBJ1-2; 7 nucleotides align to TRBD1. The CDR3 has 13 residues. Germline assignment: CDR1 SEHNR and CDR2 FQNEAQ (reference sequence). V dropped 2 bases and J dropped 6; count of bases not matched to a gene: 3. CDR3: CASSLSTGDGYTF. The CDR3 nucleotides are TGTGCCAGCAGCTTATCAACAGGGGATGGCTACACCTTC.

The chain employs TRBV7-2 and TRBJ1-1; 7 positions agree with TRBD1. The CDR3 loop spans 15 amino acids. Germline-derived CDR1 and CDR2 are SGHTA and FQGNSA. With 4 bases clipped from V and 0 bases from J, the junction kept 5 bases outside the gene matches. The CDR3 DNA sequence: TGTGCCAGCAGCTCTCGACAGGGAGTGAACACTGAAGCTTTCTTT. Amino acid sequence: CASSSRQGVNTEAFF. The full variable domain, completed using reference TRBV7-2 and TRBJ1-1, is GAGVSQSPSNKVTEKGKDVELRCDPISGHTALYWYRQSLGQGLEFLIYFQGNSAPDKSGLPSDRFSAERTGGSVSTLTIQRTQQEDSAVYLCASSSRQGVNTEAFFGQGTRLTVV.

This clonotype was detected ten times or more. This CDR3 is CASSQDLWGGSYEQYF. In DNA form, the CDR3 reads TGCGCCAGCAGCCAAGATCTATGGGGTGGCTCCTACGAGCAGTACTTC. This rearrangement joins TRBV4-3 to TRBJ2-7; no reliable D call. V shed 0 bases and J shed 0 bases, with 12 bases lying between them. Germline CDR1 is LGHNA and CDR2 is YSLEER. The length of the CDR3 is 16 residues.

V is TRBV5-1 and J is TRBJ1-6, with D perhaps TRBD1 (5 bases). There are 14 residues in the CDR3. Germline CDR1 reads SGHRS; CDR2 reads YFSETQ. Trimming took off 0 bases at V and 10 bases at J, with 11 bases between the two ends. The CDR3: CASSLAGLGSPLHF. As DNA, the CDR3 is TGCGCCAGCAGCTTGGCGGGACTCGGCTCACCCCTCCACTTT.

This clonotype was seen a handful of times. The genes are TRBV10-3 and TRBJ2-1, with TRBD2 identical over 9 bases. CDR3 size: 15 residues. Germline CDR1 and CDR2: ENHRY and SYGVKD. The V segment lost 6 bases and the J segment 3 bases; nucleotides outside the gene matches: 6. CDR3 sequence reads: CAIRPTSGGYNEQFF. For the CDR3, the DNA is TGTGCCATCAGACCGACTAGCGGTGGCTACAATGAGCAGTTCTTC.